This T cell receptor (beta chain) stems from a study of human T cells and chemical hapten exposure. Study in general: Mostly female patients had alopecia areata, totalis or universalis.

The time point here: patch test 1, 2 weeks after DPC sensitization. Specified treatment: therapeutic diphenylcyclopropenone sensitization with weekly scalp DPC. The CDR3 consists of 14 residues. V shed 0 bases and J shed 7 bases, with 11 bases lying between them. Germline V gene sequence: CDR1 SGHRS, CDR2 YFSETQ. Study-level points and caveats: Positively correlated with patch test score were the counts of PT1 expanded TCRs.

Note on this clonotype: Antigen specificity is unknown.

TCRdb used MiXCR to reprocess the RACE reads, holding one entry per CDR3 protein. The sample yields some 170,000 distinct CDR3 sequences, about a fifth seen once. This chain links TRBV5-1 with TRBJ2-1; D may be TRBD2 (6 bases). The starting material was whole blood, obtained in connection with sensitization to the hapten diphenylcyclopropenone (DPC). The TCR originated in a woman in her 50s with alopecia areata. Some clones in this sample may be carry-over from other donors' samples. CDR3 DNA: TGCGCCAGCAGCTTGGCTGACGGAGGGAATGAGCAGTTCTTC. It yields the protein CASSLADGGNEQFF.